The subject of this entry is one TCR beta chain. What it recognizes is unknown. The data belong to a study of vaccination effects on CD4 cells after COVID-19. Study-wide background: The participants, recipients of two vaccine doses, got either BNT162b2 or mRNA-1273.

Trimming cost V 1 base and J 5 bases; bases outside gene matches: 13. CDR1 LGHNA and CDR2 YNFKEQ come from the germline V gene. The CDR3 is 17 amino acids. Overall study results and limits: Clones from infection and from vaccination both contracted markedly late after vaccination.

This table comes from immunoSEQ multiplex PCR, and its TCRdb copy is limited to in-frame clones, with some not included. The sample has about 27,000 clones, around 75% seen once; the top ten hold roughly 20%. ViraFEST used viral peptide pools to expand antigen-specific CD4+ T cells before sequencing. At the end of 10 days of culture, CD4+ T cells were isolated. Negative nucleocapsid antibody tests before and after vaccination confirmed no previous SARS-CoV-2 infection. Supplemented with around 11 IU/ml IL-2 and about 10 ug/ml peptides, 2 million to 2.5 million PBMC per well were kept in culture. IL-2 medium was substituted for half the medium on days 3 and 7.

This receptor was obtained from a human donor who received a COVID-19 vaccine. This rearrangement joins TRBV4-2 to TRBJ2-5, with 7 bases that match TRBD2. The input for sequencing was CD4+ T cells from PBMCs cultured with HCoV-NL63 spike peptides, taken before COVID-19 vaccination. In DNA form, the CDR3 reads TGTGCCAGCAGCCAAGGGAGCGGGGCTCGAATAGGGGAGACCCAGTACTTC. The encoded protein is CASSQGSGARIGETQYF.